The 29 T cell receptor beta chains below all came from one sample that was sequenced in a study of technical replicates of blood from a few donors (dated by TCRdb to 2015 to 2018). Library preparation was by the immunoSEQ multiplex PCR assay. Sourced from immuneACCESS, this table was stored by TCRdb with only in-frame sequences that have V and J called. A share of the clones is absent; for the studies checked, an unresolved V gene accounts for under half, and the remainder has no known explanation. Across this sample there are approximately 92,000 clones, with 90% to 95% seen only once. Jointly, the top ten make up about 0.3% of the sample. Material: T cells isolated from PBMCs. Receptors were obtained from a human donor in good health.

The V and J genes are TRBV7-9 and TRBJ1-4; the match to TRBD1 covers 7 bases. The CDR3 runs 15 residues. V trimming: 0 bases; J trimming: 4 bases; junction bases outside the gene matches: 2. Germline CDR1 is SEHNR and CDR2 is FQNEAQ (reference sequence). For the CDR3, the DNA is TGTGCCAGCAGCTTAGCGCAGGGGGTTAATGAAAAACTGTTTTTT. Protein: CASSLAQGVNEKLFF.

The chain links TRBV28 to TRBJ2-1; possibly TRBD1 for D (6 bases). This CDR3 has 14 residues. V was clipped by 6 bases and J by 8 bases, with 17 bases between them. CDR1 and CDR2 from the germline V gene are MDHEN and SYDVKM. As DNA, the CDR3 is TGTGCCAGCAGCCTGGCCCAGGGGAACGATGAGCAGTTCTTC. It yields the protein CASSLAQGNDEQFF.

V is TRBV7-9 and J is TRBJ2-3, with TRBD1 matching 7 bases. Germline values: CDR1 SEHNR, CDR2 FQNEAQ (reference sequence). The CDR3 sequence is 15 residues long. J was trimmed by 5 bases and V by 2 bases; bases with no gene match: 7. The CDR3 nucleotides read TGTGCCAGCAGCTTAACGACAGGGATTTTAGATACGCAGTATTTT. Encoded protein: CASSLTTGILDTQYF.

The genes are TRBV5-3 and TRBJ2-5; 9 positions agree with TRBD2. TRBV5-3 is an ORF for which the function is uncertain. This CDR3 is 17 amino acids long. Trimming removed 4 bases from V and 5 bases from J; junction bases left unmatched: 15. The chain's CDR3 is CARSLLTGGRAKETQYF. Here the CDR3 DNA reads TGTGCCAGAAGCCTTTTAACTGGCGGGAGGGCTAAGGAGACCCAGTACTTC.

The gene calls are TRBV21-1 and TRBJ1-2; TRBD1, as called in the table, went unchecked against the DNA. TRBV21-1 constitutes a pseudogene. This CDR3 is 16 amino acids long. In nucleotides, the CDR3 is TGTGCCAGCAGCGAATTCCGGGACAGAGCTAACTATGGCTACACCTTC. Translation: CASSEFRDRANYGYTF.

This clone was recorded once. The genes are TRBV5-1 and TRBJ2-2; possible D gene TRBD2, 6 bases. Looked up from germline, CDR1 is SGHRS and CDR2 is YFSETQ. Between the trimmed V and J ends, which lost 2 bases and 3 bases, there was a span of 8 bases. The CDR3 extends over 14 amino acids. The CDR3 region has the DNA TGCGCCAGCAGCTTTGGCGGGGACACCGGGGAGCTGTTTTTT. Amino acids: CASSFGGDTGELFF.

The chain combines TRBV4-1 with TRBJ1-3; D is unclear. CDR1 is MGHRA, CDR2 YSYEKL, per germline. The V end lost 1 base, the J end lost 0 bases, and 16 bases lay between the germline ends. This CDR3 spans 18 amino acids. The DNA of the CDR3 is TGCGCCAGCAGCCAAGGATTTGGACTCCTTAGCTCTGGAAACACCATATATTTT. This sequence encodes CASSQGFGLLSSGNTIYF.

This chain connects TRBV7-9 to TRBJ2-7, with 9 bases matching TRBD1. V shed 4 bases and J 2 bases; nucleotides not matched to a gene: 6. The CDR3 has 15 residues. Germline V CDR1 and CDR2: SEHNR, FQNEAQ (reference sequence). The chain's CDR3 is CASSSLGQGTYEQYF. DNA for the CDR3: TGTGCCAGCAGCTCCCTCGGACAGGGGACCTACGAGCAGTACTTC.

The V and J genes are TRBV18 and TRBJ2-1, with 8 positions matching TRBD2. The CDR3 totals 14 residues. Germline V gene data show CDR1 as KGHSH and CDR2 as LQKENI. With V trimmed by 3 bases and J by 6 bases, 4 bases remained unmatched. DNA for the CDR3: TGTGCCAGCTCACCTTCTGGGACTAGCAATGAGCAGTTCTTC. Its protein is CASSPSGTSNEQFF.

The chain recombines TRBV6-6 with TRBJ2-1, with TRBD2 matching over 9 bases. V shed 2 bases, J shed 6 bases, and the junction held 5 bases outside the gene matches. Germline-derived CDR1 and CDR2 are MNHNY and SVGAGI (reference sequence). The CDR3 spans 15 residues. The CDR3 protein is CASSYGSGSLNEQFF. CDR3 DNA: TGTGCCAGCAGTTACGGTAGCGGGAGCCTCAATGAGCAGTTCTTC.

The chain combines TRBV19 with TRBJ2-3; tentative D call: TRBD2 (5 bases). With 3 bases removed from V and 2 bases from J, the gap between germline ends came to 21 bases. The CDR3 is 18 amino acids. Germline loops: CDR1 LNHDA, CDR2 SQIVND (reference sequence). The CDR3, as DNA: TGTGCCAGTAGTATCATCGCCAGAGGGCCGGCCAACACAGATACGCAGTATTTT. Residues: CASSIIARGPANTDTQYF.

The chain has TRBV19 and TRBJ2-2; weak D call: TRBD2 (6 bases). Germline loops: CDR1 LNHDA, CDR2 SQIVND (reference sequence). This CDR3 has 17 amino acids. V was cut by 5 bases and J by 6 bases, with 22 bases left in between. The CDR3 bases are TGTGCCAGTAGTGTGATCGATCGATCGGGAGCCCCCGGGGAGCTGTTTTTT. Encoded protein: CASSVIDRSGAPGELFF.

This rearrangement joins TRBV28 to TRBJ1-3; D gene uncertain. With 3 bases removed from V and 4 bases from J, the gap between germline ends came to 10 bases. CDR1 and CDR2 from the germline V gene are MDHEN and SYDVKM. CDR3 length: 14 amino acids. CDR3 in DNA: TGTGCCAGCAGTTTGGTTAGCACGGGAAACACCATATATTTT. As protein: CASSLVSTGNTIYF.

The rearrangement links TRBV6-5 to TRBJ2-3, with TRBD1 matching 8 bases. The CDR3 length is 13 residues. The V gene's germline CDR1 is MNHEY and CDR2 SVGAGI. V lost 2 bases, J lost 6 bases, and 1 base stayed unmatched. The CDR3 DNA is TGTGCCAGCAGTTACGGACAGGGTGATACGCAGTATTTT. This encodes CASSYGQGDTQYF.

This clone was seen only once. This chain uses TRBV6-6 with TRBJ1-6, with D uncertain. CDR1 MNHNY and CDR2 SVGAGI come from the germline V gene (reference sequence). The CDR3 runs to 11 residues. Trimming removed 6 bases from V and 6 bases from J, with 3 bases in between. In DNA, the CDR3 is TGTGCCAGCAGCAGTAATTCACCCCTCCACTTT. Amino acid sequence: CASSSNSPLHF.

This chain links TRBV19 with TRBJ2-3; TRBD1 aligns across 7 bases. Germline values: CDR1 LNHDA, CDR2 SQIVND (reference sequence). Trimming at V came to 3 bases and at J to 7 bases, leaving 10 bases not matched to a gene. The CDR3 runs to 15 residues. CDR3 in amino acids: CASSIEGQYSNTQYF. DNA for the CDR3: TGTGCCAGTAGTATCGAGGGACAGTACTCGAATACGCAGTATTTT.

The chain is built from TRBV4-1 and TRBJ2-1; 9 bases line up with TRBD1. J gave up 5 bases and V 3 bases, and 5 bases lay outside the gene matches. Per germline, CDR1 MGHRA and CDR2 YSYEKL. The CDR3 sequence is 15 residues long. CDR3 sequence reads: CASSHRDRANNEQFF. In nucleotides, the CDR3 is TGCGCCAGCAGCCACCGGGACAGGGCGAACAATGAGCAGTTCTTC.

This clone appeared a single time. The chain combines TRBV19 with TRBJ2-5; the match to TRBD1 covers 9 bases. This CDR3 comprises 16 residues. Germline V gives CDR1 LNHDA, CDR2 SQIVND (reference sequence). The J segment lost 5 bases and the V segment lost 9 bases, leaving 16 bases of the junction unmatched. The CDR3 bases are TGTGCCAGCCGCAGGGATCACAGGGGGCTTGGGGAGACCCAGTACTTC. Translation: CASRRDHRGLGETQYF.

The count of this clone is one. This chain joins TRBV2 and TRBJ2-5; D is perhaps TRBD2 (5 bases). Germline CDR1 is SNHLY and CDR2 is FYNNEI. This CDR3 comprises 14 residues. V was pared by 4 bases and J by 4 bases, with 13 bases between. This CDR3 is CASSGGSGRETQYF. The CDR3 DNA sequence: TGTGCCAGCAGTGGAGGGAGTGGAAGAGAGACCCAGTACTTC. Supplemented by reference TRBV2 and TRBJ2-5, the full variable domain reads EPEVTQTPSHQVTQMGQEVILRCVPISNHLYFYWYRQILGQKVEFLVSFYNNEISEKSEIFDDQFSVERPDGSNFTLKIRSTKLEDSAMYFCASSGGSGRETQYFGPGTRLLVL.

The rearrangement uses TRBV28 and TRBJ1-5; tentatively, D is TRBD1 (6 bases). Germline V gives CDR1 MDHEN, CDR2 SYDVKM. The V end lost 6 bases, the J end lost 0 bases, and 27 bases lay between the germline ends. CDR3 length: 20 residues. The CDR3 spells CASSPNLQGQGYVSNQPQHF. CDR3 nucleotides: TGTGCCAGCAGCCCAAACCTACAGGGCCAAGGATATGTTAGCAATCAGCCCCAGCATTTT.

This sequence joins TRBV5-4 and TRBJ1-1; D call uncertain. The V gene's germline CDR1 is SGHNT and CDR2 YYREEE (reference sequence). The CDR3 consists of 13 residues. Trimming shortened V by 0 bases and J by 0 bases, and 3 bases separated the two germline ends. The CDR3 reads CASSLDMNTEAFF. The CDR3 DNA sequence: TGTGCCAGCAGCTTGGACATGAACACTGAAGCTTTCTTT.

The chain uses TRBV7-6 and TRBJ1-1, with 11 bases identical to TRBD1. This CDR3 has 15 residues. V lost 5 bases and J lost 2; bases outside the gene matches: 4. Germline loops: CDR1 SGHVS, CDR2 FNYEAQ. CDR3 bases: TGTGCCAGCAGCGCCGGGACAGGGGGTAACACTGAAGCTTTCTTT. Translated, it gives CASSAGTGGNTEAFF.

V is TRBV9 and J is TRBJ2-1; 13 bases match TRBD2. Germline V gene data show CDR1 as SGDLS and CDR2 as YYNGEE. Germline trimming cut 8 bases from V and 4 bases from J; bases unmatched to any gene: 3. The CDR3 is 14 amino acids. CDR3 in DNA: TGTGCCAGTTGGGGACTAGCGGGGTACAATGAGCAGTTCTTC. It translates to CASWGLAGYNEQFF.

V usage is TRBV29-1 and J usage is TRBJ2-3; 10 bases agree with TRBD2. CDR3 length: 11 residues. Looked up from germline, CDR1 is SQVTM and CDR2 is ANQGSEA. CDR3 loop: CTVAGGDTQYF. The CDR3 nucleotides are TGCACCGTAGCGGGAGGAGATACGCAGTATTTT.

The CDR3 is CASSLAGQAASNYGYTF. CDR3 DNA sequence: TGTGCCAGCAGCTTGGCCGGTCAGGCAGCATCTAACTATGGCTACACCTTC. V and J are TRBV5-4 and TRBJ1-2; D is unresolved. Germline CDR1 reads SGHNT; CDR2 reads YYREEE (reference sequence). The V and J ends lost 0 bases and 0 bases respectively, with 15 bases between them. The CDR3 runs to 17 residues.

CDR3 in amino acids: CASSPGGERGEQYF. The CDR3 coding sequence is TGCGCCAGCAGTCCCGGGGGAGAAAGAGGGGAGCAGTACTTC. The V call is TRBV5-1, the J call TRBJ2-7; D perhaps matches TRBD2 (6 bases). The germline V gene has CDR1 SGHRS and CDR2 YFSETQ. Trimming left V 5 bases short and J 7 bases short, with 19 bases between. CDR3 length: 14 residues. The complete variable domain, with remaining parts taken from reference TRBV5-1 and TRBJ2-7, reads KAGVTQTPRYLIKTRGQQVTLSCSPISGHRSVSWYQQTPGQGLQFLFEYFSETQRNKGNFPGRFSGRQFSNSRSEMNVSTLELGDSALYLCASSPGGERGEQYFGPGTRLTVT.

V and J are TRBV19 and TRBJ1-2, with a tentative D call TRBD1 (5 bases). CDR3 length: 13 amino acids. Germline lookup yields CDR1 LNHDA and CDR2 SQIVND (reference sequence). V shed 1 base and J shed 6 bases, with 9 bases lying between them. CDR3 residues: CASSIVPRDGYTF. Written as DNA, the CDR3 is TGTGCCAGTAGTATAGTCCCCAGGGATGGCTACACCTTC.

The genes are TRBV30 and TRBJ1-2; 7 nucleotides match TRBD1. The CDR3 runs 13 residues. With V trimmed by 1 base and J by 5 bases, 4 bases remained unmatched. Looked up from germline, CDR1 is GTSNPN and CDR2 is SVGIG (reference sequence). The CDR3 sequence is CAWSATGQYGYTF. The CDR3 coding sequence is TGTGCCTGGAGTGCCACGGGACAGTATGGCTACACCTTC.

As DNA, the CDR3 is TGTGCCAGCAGTTCTCCAGGGCAGACGATTAGAAACATTCAGTACTTC. The encoded protein is CASSSPGQTIRNIQYF. The V gene is TRBV28, the J gene TRBJ2-4; weak D call: TRBD1 (5 bases). Trimming pared 4 bases from V and 6 bases from J, leaving 19 bases between. The CDR3 extends over 16 amino acids. Germline loops: CDR1 MDHEN, CDR2 SYDVKM.